This entry lists 14 T cell receptor beta chains sequenced from one sample in a study of blood T cell repertoires in COVID-19. Profiling relied on immunoSEQ multiplex PCR, and the TCRdb table lists in-frame clones only, not all of them. The sample records approximately 150,000 clones, 87% being singletons. The sequencing sample was made of peripheral blood. Source of these receptors: a human donor in a cohort sampled during active COVID-19.

This chain connects TRBV2 to TRBJ2-1, with 9 positions matching TRBD1. With V trimmed by 4 bases and J by 11 bases, 3 bases remained unmatched. This CDR3 comprises 12 residues. Germline-derived CDR1 and CDR2 are SNHLY and FYNNEI. In nucleotides, the CDR3 is TGTGCCAGCAGTGTACAGGGGGCCCAGCAGTTCTTC. It encodes CASSVQGAQQFF.

The CDR3 spells CASSITGGAGNTEAFF. The CDR3 nucleotides are TGCGCCAGCAGTATTACAGGGGGCGCCGGGAACACTGAAGCTTTCTTT. The rearrangement links TRBV10-2 to TRBJ1-1; the match to TRBD1 covers 9 bases. The CDR3 extends over 16 amino acids. Trimming took 5 bases from V and 1 from J; bases not matched to a gene: 8. Germline V gives CDR1 WSHSY, CDR2 SAAADI.

This clone was seen a handful of times. The chain has TRBV10-1 and TRBJ2-7; TRBD1 is a possible D gene (6 bases). Germline V CDR1 and CDR2: WNHNN, SYGVQD (reference sequence). V lost 3 bases to trimming and J lost 5 bases, with 20 bases between them. The CDR3 totals 16 residues. CDR3 residues: CASSDLGAQGVDEQYF. CDR3 nucleotide sequence: TGCGCCAGCAGTGATCTGGGTGCACAGGGAGTGGACGAGCAGTACTTC.

The chain has TRBV6-5 and TRBJ1-1, with no clear D. The V gene lost 6 bases and the J gene lost 0 bases, with 11 bases spanning the gap. Germline V CDR1 and CDR2: MNHEY, SVGAGI. The CDR3 extends over 14 amino acids. CDR3 protein: CASSNGPVNTEAFF. As DNA, the CDR3 is TGTGCCAGCAGCAATGGGCCAGTGAACACTGAAGCTTTCTTT.

The CDR3 DNA sequence: TGTGCCAGCAGTGAAGCGGTCCAGAGCACAGATACGCAGTATTTT. Protein product: CASSEAVQSTDTQYF. The rearrangement joins TRBV6-1 to TRBJ2-3; the D is unclear. This CDR3 contains 15 residues. V was clipped by 0 bases and J by 0 bases, with 7 bases between them. Germline V CDR1 and CDR2: MNHNS, SASEGT.

V usage is TRBV4-2 and J usage is TRBJ1-3; D perhaps matches TRBD1 (6 bases). Germline CDR1 LGHNA, CDR2 YNFKEQ. Trimming pared 0 bases from V and 3 bases from J, leaving 12 bases between. The CDR3 is made up of 16 amino acids. The CDR3 nucleotides are TGTGCCAGCAGCCAAGATGGAACAGGGTATGGAAACACCATATATTTT. It specifies CASSQDGTGYGNTIYF.

The rearrangement joins TRBV11-1 to TRBJ2-7; no firm D call. Trimming stripped 4 bases from V and 4 bases from J, with 14 bases between. The germline V gene encodes CDR1 SGHAT and CDR2 FQDESV (reference sequence). CDR3 size: 14 residues. The CDR3 protein is CASSSSLTVYEQYF. The CDR3 DNA is TGTGCCAGCAGCTCTTCTTTAACGGTATACGAGCAGTACTTC.

This clone was counted a few times. V gene TRBV10-3 combines with J gene TRBJ2-5; 8 bases are shared with TRBD1. The V and J ends lost 2 bases and 5 bases, in that order; junction bases with no gene match: 4. Per the germline V gene, CDR1 is ENHRY and CDR2 is SYGVKD. The CDR3 loop spans 14 amino acids. CDR3 nucleotides: TGTGCCATCAGTGAGGGGACAGGTCCCGAGACCCAGTACTTC. This codes for CAISEGTGPETQYF.

V is TRBV4-1 and J is TRBJ1-3, with D possibly matching TRBD1 (6 bases). V lost 1 base, J lost 2 bases, and 12 bases lay in between. This CDR3 comprises 16 residues. CDR1 is MGHRA, CDR2 YSYEKL, per germline. As DNA, the CDR3 is TGCGCCAGCAGCCAAGCTATGACAGGAGCTGGAAACACCATATATTTT. It translates to CASSQAMTGAGNTIYF.

CDR3 in DNA: TGTGCCAGCAGCTTAACTCCAACGAACACTGAAGCTTTCTTT. Protein: CASSLTPTNTEAFF. The V gene is TRBV5-4, the J gene TRBJ1-1; D unresolved. CDR1 is SGHNT and CDR2 is YYREEE in the germline V gene (reference sequence). Trimming took off 2 bases at V and 1 base at J, with 9 bases between the two ends. There are 14 residues in the CDR3.

A note on this clone: Within the sample, other DNA sequences also encode this same CDR3. This chain uses TRBV9 with TRBJ1-5, with a tentative D call TRBD1 (5 bases). The germline V gene has CDR1 SGDLS and CDR2 YYNGEE. Trimming left V 4 bases short and J 0 bases short, with 8 bases between. The CDR3 is 14 amino acids. The chain's CDR3 is CASSSTDSNQPQHF. The CDR3 DNA is TGTGCCAGCAGCTCGACAGATAGCAATCAGCCCCAGCATTTT.

The V and J genes are TRBV19 and TRBJ1-1, with 9 bases identical to TRBD1. Germline CDR1 reads LNHDA; CDR2 reads SQIVND (reference sequence). The CDR3 loop spans 16 amino acids. J lost 6 bases, V lost 10 bases, and 18 bases had no gene match. The CDR3, as DNA: TGTGCCACCCACCCCTGGGGGGGACAGGGCGTCTCTGAAGCTTTCTTT. The encoded protein is CATHPWGGQGVSEAFF.

The sample holds one count of this clone. The genes are TRBV30 and TRBJ2-7, with 7 bases identical to TRBD2. J lost 0 bases, V lost 2 bases, and 7 bases had no gene match. The CDR3 consists of 15 residues. CDR1 GTSNPN and CDR2 SVGIG come from the germline V gene (reference sequence). The CDR3 region is CAWSPWREPSYEQYF. DNA for the CDR3: TGTGCCTGGAGTCCGTGGCGGGAGCCCTCCTACGAGCAGTACTTC.

This sequence joins TRBV4-1 and TRBJ2-2, with D perhaps TRBD1 (6 bases). Germline V CDR1 and CDR2: MGHRA, YSYEKL. V lost 0 bases and J 6 bases, leaving 8 bases between the germline ends. The length of the CDR3 is 14 residues. CDR3 loop: CASSQEEGAGELFF. CDR3 nucleotides: TGCGCCAGCAGCCAAGAAGAGGGGGCCGGGGAGCTGTTTTTT.